The 31 T cell receptor beta chains below were found in one sample sequenced in a study of T cell repertoires in cytomegalovirus infection. MiXCR, applied by TCRdb to the reads, yields one record per CDR3 protein. The profile shows roughly 200,000 distinct CDR3 sequences, approximately 9.6% of them singletons. Sequencing input: PBMCs. All receptors derive from a human donor in good health (CMV status not recorded). Some clones in this sample may be carry-over from other donors' samples.

The sample holds many counts of this clonotype. The chain combines TRBV12-3 or TRBV12-4 with TRBJ2-1; 9 nucleotides match TRBD2. CDR3 size: 15 residues. The V segment lost 7 bases and the J segment 6 bases; nucleotides outside the gene matches: 10. The CDR3: CASTTRTSVANEQFF. CDR3 coding DNA: TGTGCCAGCACCACCAGGACTAGCGTGGCCAATGAGCAGTTCTTC.

The CDR3 here is CASSLGTGTKILNTQYF. The DNA for the CDR3 is TGTGCCAGCAGCTTGGGGACCGGGACTAAGATCTTAAATACGCAGTATTTT. This chain connects TRBV5-4 to TRBJ2-3; 7 bases match TRBD2. This CDR3 is 17 amino acids long. Germline assignment: CDR1 SGHNT and CDR2 YYREEE (reference sequence). V shed 0 bases, J shed 7 bases, and the junction held 14 bases outside the gene matches.

This clonotype was recorded many times. This chain links TRBV28 with TRBJ1-1; no firm D call. The V and J ends lost 3 bases and 1 base respectively, with 6 bases between them. Per the germline V gene, CDR1 is MDHEN and CDR2 is SYDVKM. The CDR3 is 13 amino acids. The CDR3 DNA reads as TGTGCCAGCAGTTTCAGGCGGAACACTGAAGCTTTCTTT. It encodes CASSFRRNTEAFF.

This clonotype has ten or more counts. The chain uses TRBV11-3 and TRBJ1-1; D gene unclear. This CDR3 is built from 14 residues. Trimming cost V 1 base and J 0 bases, with 6 bases left between them. Germline CDR1 and CDR2: SGHNT and YENEEA. The CDR3 region has the DNA TGTGCCAGCAGCTTAGGTCGGATGAACACTGAAGCTTTCTTT. Amino acid sequence: CASSLGRMNTEAFF.

The CDR3 protein is CASSQVELGQNEQFF. Here the CDR3 DNA reads TGTGCCAGCAGCCAAGTTGAGTTGGGGCAGAATGAGCAGTTCTTC. This chain links TRBV4-2 with TRBJ2-1, with D perhaps matching TRBD1 (5 bases). The CDR3 spans 15 residues. CDR1 is LGHNA and CDR2 is YNFKEQ in the germline V gene. The V end was cut by 1 base, the J end by 7 bases, with 14 bases between.

This clonotype was seen repeatedly, ten times or more. The chain has TRBV20-1 and TRBJ1-5; TRBD1 is a possible D gene (5 bases). This CDR3 is built from 15 residues. CDR1 and CDR2 from the germline V gene are DFQATT and SNEGSKA (reference sequence). V was trimmed by 3 bases and J by 1 base, leaving 13 bases between them. The CDR3 nucleotides read TGCAGTGCTAGCCTTGGGGGAAGAAGCAATCAGCCCCAGCATTTT. Translated: CSASLGGRSNQPQHF.

This clonotype was counted many times. V usage is TRBV6-1 and J usage is TRBJ1-4; D unresolved. CDR1 and CDR2 from the germline V gene are MNHNS and SASEGT. The CDR3 totals 13 residues. V dropped 8 bases and J dropped 2 bases, with 9 bases sitting between them. The CDR3 loop reads CASRAGTNEKLFF. The CDR3, as DNA: TGTGCCAGCCGAGCCGGTACTAATGAAAAACTGTTTTTT.

This clonotype was recorded at least ten times. This chain's CDR3 is CSVTLAGNYNEQFF. CDR3 in DNA: TGCAGTGTAACTCTAGCGGGGAATTACAATGAGCAGTTCTTC. This chain joins TRBV20-1 and TRBJ2-1; 9 bases line up with TRBD2. The CDR3 spans 14 residues. Unmatched junction bases numbered 8, after V lost 7 bases and J lost 4 bases. Germline-derived CDR1 and CDR2 are DFQATT and SNEGSKA (reference sequence).

The V gene is TRBV28, the J gene TRBJ1-2; TRBD1 matches at 7 bases. There are 16 residues in the CDR3. V trimming: 5 bases; J trimming: 4 bases; junction bases outside the gene matches: 13. The germline V gene encodes CDR1 MDHEN and CDR2 SYDVKM. The CDR3 sequence is CASSAHRRDSGYGYTF. For the CDR3, the DNA is TGTGCCAGCAGTGCACACCGCCGGGACAGCGGCTATGGCTACACCTTC.

This clonotype was detected many times. This rearrangement joins TRBV7-9 to TRBJ2-5; TRBD2 aligns across 12 bases. Germline V gene sequence: CDR1 SEHNR, CDR2 FQNEAQ (reference sequence). The CDR3 has 15 residues. The V and J ends lost 3 bases and 2 bases, in that order; junction bases with no gene match: 1. CDR3 sequence reads: CASSFGLAGQETQYF. In nucleotides, the CDR3 is TGTGCCAGCAGCTTCGGACTAGCGGGGCAAGAGACCCAGTACTTC.

Worth noting for this clonotype: An end of the junction differs from the germline gene, which may be a read error. The rearrangement joins TRBV19 to TRBJ2-1, with TRBD2 identical over 7 bases. Germline V gene data show CDR1 as LNHDA and CDR2 as SQIVND (reference sequence). This CDR3 is built from 15 residues. Here the CDR3 reads CASSITGGSYNEEFF. The DNA for the CDR3 is TGTGCCAGTAGTATAACGGGAGGATCCTACAATGAGGAGTTCTTC.

The rearrangement joins TRBV19 to TRBJ1-5, with TRBD1 identical over 8 bases. Trimming took 5 bases from V and 3 from J; bases not matched to a gene: 12. The CDR3 consists of 17 residues. Germline V lookup: CDR1 LNHDA, CDR2 SQIVND (reference sequence). This CDR3 reads CASSPDQGARNNQPQHF. CDR3 nucleotide sequence: TGTGCCAGTAGTCCAGATCAGGGGGCTCGGAACAATCAGCCCCAGCATTTT.

This clonotype has more than one count but fewer than ten. The chain is built from TRBV4-3 and TRBJ2-5; 7 bases align to TRBD2. The CDR3 has 17 amino acids. V shed 3 bases and J 7 bases; nucleotides not matched to a gene: 17. The germline V gene has CDR1 LGHNA and CDR2 YSLEER. The CDR3, as DNA: TGCGCCAGCAGCCAGGACCCCGGGACTATGCGTCGGGGGACCCAGTACTTC. It translates to CASSQDPGTMRRGTQYF.

This clonotype was counted ten times or more. Here the CDR3 DNA reads TGTGCCAGCAGCTTAATAACTACTAACACCGGGGAGCTGTTTTTT. Translation: CASSLITTNTGELFF. This sequence joins TRBV7-8 and TRBJ2-2; D is unclear. The V end lost 2 bases, the J end lost 2 bases, and 9 bases lay between the germline ends. Germline V gene data show CDR1 as SGHVS and CDR2 as FQNEAQ. The CDR3 length is 15 residues. Full variable domain (missing parts from reference TRBV7-8 and TRBJ2-2): GAGVSQSPRYKVAKRGQDVALRCDPISGHVSLFWYQQALGQGPEFLTYFQNEAQLDKSGLPSDRFFAERPEGSVSTLKIQRTQQEDSAVYLCASSLITTNTGELFFGEGSRLTVL.

This clonotype occurred many times. The genes are TRBV19 and TRBJ1-3, with D hard to call. Germline assignment: CDR1 LNHDA and CDR2 SQIVND (reference sequence). This CDR3 has 15 residues. Trimming took 5 bases from V and 0 from J, leaving 11 bases between them. CDR3 region: CASSAATLSGNTIYF. In nucleotides, the CDR3 is TGTGCCAGTAGTGCCGCAACTCTCTCTGGAAACACCATATATTTT.

This chain links TRBV28 with TRBJ2-6; D is uncertain. CDR3 length equals 15 residues. The germline gives CDR1 MDHEN, CDR2 SYDVKM. The germline V and J ends were trimmed by 6 bases and 0 bases, with 9 bases remaining between them. The CDR3: CASRPVDSGANVLTF. CDR3 bases: TGTGCCAGCAGGCCCGTAGACTCTGGGGCCAACGTCCTGACTTTC.

V and J are TRBV19 and TRBJ2-1; possibly TRBD2 for D (6 bases). Germline V lookup: CDR1 LNHDA, CDR2 SQIVND (reference sequence). This CDR3 has 15 residues. V lost 1 base, J lost 4 bases, and 11 bases lay in between. The CDR3 spells CASSIGREPYNEQFF. The CDR3 DNA is TGTGCCAGTAGTATAGGGAGGGAGCCTTACAATGAGCAGTTCTTC.

This clonotype was detected ten times or more. The chain recombines TRBV19 with TRBJ2-6; D call uncertain. V was shortened by 1 base and J by 1 base, with 8 bases between the two germline ends. Germline V gene lookup returns CDR1 LNHDA and CDR2 SQIVND (reference sequence). The CDR3 spans 16 residues. The CDR3 DNA is TGTGCCAGTAGTATAGTTCATAGTTCTGGGGCCAACGTCCTGACTTTC. This sequence encodes CASSIVHSSGANVLTF.

This chain's CDR3 is CASSYTGTGVTETQYF. The CDR3 DNA follows: TGTGCCAGCAGTTATACAGGGACAGGGGTCACAGAGACCCAGTACTTC. The rearrangement uses TRBV2 and TRBJ2-5, with 10 bases that match TRBD1. This CDR3 is 16 amino acids long. J lost 4 bases, V lost 5 bases, and 10 bases had no gene match. Looked up from germline, CDR1 is SNHLY and CDR2 is FYNNEI.

This clonotype was recorded many times. The J gene is TRBJ2-2, the V gene TRBV10-3; D possibly uses TRBD1 or TRBD2 (5 bases each). V was shortened by 6 bases and J by 1 base, with 12 bases between the two germline ends. The CDR3 sequence is 15 residues long. Germline loops: CDR1 ENHRY, CDR2 SYGVKD. The DNA of the CDR3 is TGTGCCATCAGGCAGGGAGTGAAGAACACCGGGGAGCTGTTTTTT. Translating gives CAIRQGVKNTGELFF.

This clonotype has ten or more counts. The chain has TRBV7-2 and TRBJ2-4, with a tentative D call TRBD2 (6 bases). The CDR3 contains 16 residues. CDR1 and CDR2 from the germline V gene are SGHTA and FQGNSA. Trimming removed 5 bases at V and 2 bases at J, with 16 bases between. The CDR3 DNA follows: TGTGCCAGCAGCCCCCGCGGCGGGGCGACCAAAAACATTCAGTACTTC. Amino acid sequence: CASSPRGGATKNIQYF. Full variable domain (rest looked up from reference TRBV7-2 and TRBJ2-4): GAGVSQSPSNKVTEKGKDVELRCDPISGHTALYWYRQSLGQGLEFLIYFQGNSAPDKSGLPSDRFSAERTGGSVSTLTIQRTQQEDSAVYLCASSPRGGATKNIQYFGAGTRLSVL.

This clonotype has at least ten counts. The genes are TRBV7-2 and TRBJ2-6; the D is unclear. The CDR3 length is 18 residues. V was shortened by 1 base and J by 0 bases, with 13 bases between the two germline ends. Germline V gene data show CDR1 as SGHTA and CDR2 as FQGNSA. The CDR3 sequence: CASSLEGPFYSGANVLTF. The CDR3 region has the DNA TGTGCCAGCAGCTTAGAGGGCCCGTTTTACTCTGGGGCCAACGTCCTGACTTTC.

This clonotype showed up many times. This rearrangement joins TRBV18 to TRBJ1-1; D is undetermined. Germline assignment: CDR1 KGHSH and CDR2 LQKENI. The ends were cut back, 5 bases at V and 3 bases at J, with 10 bases in the middle. The CDR3 is 13 amino acids. CDR3 sequence (DNA): TGTGCCAGCTCAAGAGGGAGGGACACTGAAGCTTTCTTT. It is translated as CASSRGRDTEAFF.

This clonotype appeared many times. The genes are TRBV7-2 and TRBJ1-3; 9 bases align to TRBD1. Losses at the gene ends were 5 bases for V and 3 bases for J; bases not matched to a gene: 5. Germline CDR1 and CDR2: SGHTA and FQGNSA. The CDR3 totals 15 residues. The CDR3 region has the DNA TGTGCCAGCAGCCTACAGGGGGCTCGTGGAAACACCATATATTTT. Translating gives CASSLQGARGNTIYF. Using reference TRBV7-2 and TRBJ1-3 for the parts outside the CDR3, the full variable domain is GAGVSQSPSNKVTEKGKDVELRCDPISGHTALYWYRQSLGQGLEFLIYFQGNSAPDKSGLPSDRFSAERTGGSVSTLTIQRTQQEDSAVYLCASSLQGARGNTIYFGEGSWLTVV.

This clonotype appeared many times. V gene TRBV7-2 combines with J gene TRBJ1-5, with TRBD1 as a possible D gene (6 bases). V was shortened by 3 bases and J by 2 bases, with 11 bases between the two germline ends. CDR3 length: 15 amino acids. Germline V gives CDR1 SGHTA, CDR2 FQGNSA. CDR3 in amino acids: CASSFVQGGNQPQHF. The CDR3 nucleotides read TGTGCCAGCAGCTTCGTACAGGGTGGCAATCAGCCCCAGCATTTT.

This clonotype showed up many times. This chain uses TRBV7-9 with TRBJ1-3, with D hard to call. The length of the CDR3 is 16 residues. V was trimmed by 1 base and J by 0 bases, leaving 10 bases between them. From germline, CDR1 is SEHNR and CDR2 FQNEAQ (reference sequence). Here the CDR3 reads CASSLVDISSGNTIYF. The CDR3 region has the DNA TGTGCCAGCAGCTTAGTAGACATCTCCTCTGGAAACACCATATATTTT.

This clonotype was found many times. The V and J genes are TRBV7-6 and TRBJ2-1, with D uncertain. Germline CDR1 reads SGHVS; CDR2 reads FNYEAQ. The CDR3 contains 14 residues. Trimming removed 1 base from V and 7 bases from J, with 11 bases in between. The CDR3 sequence is CASSLDWARNEQFF. The CDR3 coding sequence is TGTGCCAGCAGCTTAGACTGGGCTAGAAATGAGCAGTTCTTC.

With regard to this clonotype: A clone one base away is much larger, so this may be a read error. The chain has TRBV7-3 and TRBJ2-1; a possible D gene is TRBD2 (6 bases). This CDR3 spans 16 amino acids. V was clipped by 5 bases and J by 7 bases, with 21 bases between them. From germline, CDR1 is SGHTA and CDR2 FQGTGA. The CDR3 sequence: CASSPTPGVAPNEQFF. For the CDR3, the DNA is TGTGCCAGCAGCCCCACACCGGGAGTGGCCCCGAATGAGCAGTTCTTC. The complete variable domain, with remaining parts taken from reference TRBV7-3 and TRBJ2-1, reads GAGVSQTPSNKVTEKGKYVELRCDPISGHTALYWYRQSLGQGPEFLIYFQGTGAADDSGLPNDRFFAVRPEGSVSTLKIQRTERGDSAVYLCASSPTPGVAPNEQFFGPGTRLTVL.

This sequence joins TRBV12-3 or TRBV12-4 and TRBJ2-7, with D tentatively TRBD2 (5 bases). The CDR3 has 18 residues. Trimming removed 6 bases from V and 0 bases from J, with 24 bases in between. The CDR3, as DNA: TGTGCCAGCAGAAAGCGCTCCTCTTCGGAGGTTAGCTCCTACGAGCAGTACTTC. Translated: CASRKRSSSEVSSYEQYF.

The chain is built from TRBV20-1 and TRBJ2-5, with D possibly TRBD2 on 6 matching bases. This CDR3 has 14 residues. Germline V gives CDR1 DFQATT, CDR2 SNEGSKA (reference sequence). The V end lost 5 bases, the J end lost 1 base, and 14 bases lay between the germline ends. This CDR3 is CSAGLGGFQETQYF. CDR3 nucleotide sequence: TGCAGTGCTGGACTCGGGGGATTCCAAGAGACCCAGTACTTC.

This clonotype occurred a few times. The chain has TRBV11-2 and TRBJ2-1; 12 bases are a match to TRBD2. Unmatched junction bases numbered 10, after V lost 5 bases and J lost 8 bases. The CDR3 has 16 residues. CDR1 is SGHAT and CDR2 is FQNNGV in the germline V gene. CDR3 amino acids: CASSLRLAGVYHEQFF. The CDR3 DNA sequence: TGTGCCAGCAGCCTGAGACTAGCGGGAGTGTACCATGAGCAGTTCTTC.